What follows are 7 T cell receptor beta chains derived from one specimen sequenced in a study of blood T cells in healthy people across ages. A second PCR of about 7 to 12 cycles used a sample-barcoded 5' primer and a J-beta primer mix. One entry per CDR3 protein results from TCRdb running MiXCR on the 5' RACE reads. The sample has about 1.7 million distinct CDR3 sequences; 28% are singletons. Sequencing used blood. The receptors originated from a woman aged 25 to 45 in good health.

The chain joins TRBV5-1 to TRBJ2-1, with a weak D call TRBD1 (5 bases). The CDR3 runs to 14 residues. CDR1 SGHRS and CDR2 YFSETQ come from the germline V gene. The V and J ends lost 9 bases and 7 bases respectively, with 20 bases between them. CDR3 region: CANRGTRASNEQFF. CDR3 bases: TGCGCCAACAGAGGCACCAGGGCCTCAAATGAGCAGTTCTTC.

The chain carries TRBV27 and TRBJ2-4; D is undetermined. Matching the DNA end better, TRBJ2-7 makes the J call doubtful. The CDR3 runs 16 residues. Germline CDR1 MNHEY, CDR2 SMNVEV (reference sequence). In DNA form, the CDR3 reads TGTGCCAGCAGTCCCGTGGAACCCTCGCGGTCCCGCGAGCAGTACTTC. This codes for CASSPVEPSRSREQYF.

In the case of this clonotype: A read error may account for a junction end that differs from germline. The V gene is TRBV6-6, the J gene TRBJ1-3, with D tentatively TRBD1 (5 bases). Germline-derived CDR1 and CDR2 are MNHNY and SVGAGI (reference sequence). The length of the CDR3 is 17 residues. The CDR3 DNA follows: TGTGCCGGCAGTTACGGAACGACAGTCCGCTCTGGAAACACCATATATTTT. Amino acids: CAGSYGTTVRSGNTIYF.

The chain recombines TRBV27 with TRBJ1-5; possible D gene TRBD1, 6 bases. CDR1 is MNHEY, CDR2 SMNVEV, per germline (reference sequence). Trimming pared 5 bases from V and 1 base from J, leaving 12 bases between. The CDR3 has 15 residues. The CDR3 spells CASSPRRGSNQPQHF. The CDR3 DNA follows: TGTGCCAGCAGTCCCCGCAGGGGAAGCAATCAGCCCCAGCATTTT.

About this clonotype: A read error is possible here, since a much larger clone lies one base away. The rearrangement joins TRBV24-1 to TRBJ2-1, with TRBD1 matching 10 bases. Trimming removed 3 bases from V and 11 bases from J; junction bases left unmatched: 6. Germline V lookup: CDR1 KGHDR, CDR2 SFDVKD. The CDR3 consists of 14 residues. As DNA, the CDR3 is TGTGCCACCAGTGATCCGAGGGACAGGGGCAAGCAGTTCTTC. Protein sequence: CATSDPRDRGKQFF.

CDR3 protein: CASSPLGTGVRDTQYF. In DNA form, the CDR3 reads TGTGCCAGCAGTCCACTCGGGACAGGGGTTCGAGATACGCAGTATTTT. This rearrangement joins TRBV28 to TRBJ2-3; 10 nucleotides line up with TRBD1. V shed 5 bases and J 5 bases; nucleotides not matched to a gene: 10. The CDR3 contains 16 residues. Germline CDR1 reads MDHEN; CDR2 reads SYDVKM.

Turning to this clonotype: This clone may be a read error of a much larger clone one base away. This chain connects TRBV29-1 to TRBJ2-5, with TRBD2 identical over 12 bases. The germline CDR1 and CDR2 sequences are SQVTM and ANQGSEA. The CDR3 contains 17 residues. J lost 7 bases, V lost 1 base, and 13 bases had no gene match. CDR3 in DNA: TGCAGCGTTGAAGGGCTAGCGGGAGGGGGCCTTGGGGGGACCCAGTACTTC. The encoded protein is CSVEGLAGGGLGGTQYF.